One and the same sample provided the 30 T cell receptor beta chains below, sequenced in a study of shared clonotypes between healthy human individuals. Assay used: immunoSEQ multiplex PCR; TCRdb lists only in-frame clones, some missing. The sample shows approximately 500,000 clones, about 78% of them seen only once. The sequencing sample was made of PBMCs. Every receptor here comes from a woman between 40 and 55 years old in good health. Some clones in this sample may be carry-over from other donors' samples.

This chain joins TRBV12-5 and TRBJ2-7, with 9 bases identical to TRBD2. The V gene end was trimmed by 7 bases and the J gene end by 7 bases; junction bases not matched to a gene: 17. There are 16 residues in the CDR3. Germline CDR1 and CDR2: LGHNT and FRNRAP. In DNA, the CDR3 is TGTGCTAGTGCCTCCCCCCCCATAGCGGGAGTCAGTGAGCAGTACTTC. It is translated as CASASPPIAGVSEQYF. The variable domain in full, completed from reference TRBV12-5 and TRBJ2-7, reads DARVTQTPRHKVTEMGQEVTMRCQPILGHNTVFWYRQTMMQGLELLAYFRNRAPLDDSGMPKDRFSAEMPDATLATLKIQPSEPRDSAVYFCASASPPIAGVSEQYFGPGTRLTVT.

In its sample, this clone was seen once. The J gene is TRBJ2-7, the V gene TRBV9; 8 nucleotides agree with TRBD2. The CDR3 sequence is 14 residues long. V trimming: 4 bases; J trimming: 6 bases; junction bases outside the gene matches: 9. Germline CDR1 SGDLS, CDR2 YYNGEE. The CDR3 DNA is TGTGCCAGCAGCCGCTCGGGGGGGACGGCCGAGCAGTACTTC. It yields the protein CASSRSGGTAEQYF.

The chain is built from TRBV18 and TRBJ1-2; D is ambiguous. The CDR3 has 14 amino acids. Germline V lookup: CDR1 KGHSH, CDR2 LQKENI. Trimming removed 5 bases at V and 4 bases at J, with 14 bases between. CDR3 loop: CASSESPEGYGYTF. The DNA of the CDR3 is TGTGCCAGCTCAGAGAGCCCAGAGGGCTATGGCTACACCTTC.

This clone occurred once. The chain carries TRBV5-8 and TRBJ2-1; 7 nucleotides match TRBD1. From germline, CDR1 is SGHTS and CDR2 YDEGEE. The J segment lost 14 bases and the V segment lost 1 base, leaving 15 bases of the junction unmatched. The CDR3 is 15 amino acids. As DNA, the CDR3 is TGTGCCAGCAGCTTGAACAGGGGCGCAGAGAAAGCGGAGTTCTTC. Amino acids: CASSLNRGAEKAEFF.

J is TRBJ2-1 and V is TRBV9, with 7 bases matching TRBD1. Germline V lookup: CDR1 SGDLS, CDR2 YYNGEE. CDR3 length: 20 amino acids. J lost 1 base, V lost 4 bases, and 20 bases had no gene match. CDR3 nucleotide sequence: TGTGCCAGCAGCACCCCCCTTCAGGACAGGTCAAGAAGTTCCTACAATGAGCAGTTCTTC. Residues: CASSTPLQDRSRSSYNEQFF.

The chain employs TRBV10-3 and TRBJ2-5, with 7 bases identical to TRBD2. There are 15 residues in the CDR3. Germline CDR1 and CDR2: ENHRY and SYGVKD. Losses at the gene ends were 0 bases for V and 4 bases for J; bases not matched to a gene: 5. The CDR3 DNA reads as TGTGCCATCAGTGAGTCGACGACTAGCACAGAGACCCAGTACTTC. It specifies CAISESTTSTETQYF.

The J gene is TRBJ1-5, the V gene TRBV6-1; TRBD1 agrees at 8 bases. The V gene end was trimmed by 3 bases and the J gene end by 6 bases; junction bases not matched to a gene: 1. The CDR3 sequence is 13 residues long. In germline, CDR1 is MNHNS, CDR2 SASEGT. The CDR3 sequence is CASSETGAQPQHF. CDR3 nucleotides: TGTGCCAGCAGTGAGACAGGGGCTCAGCCCCAGCATTTT.

This rearrangement joins TRBV5-6 to TRBJ2-7; 11 bases fit TRBD2. Trimming at V came to 3 bases and at J to 3 bases, leaving 5 bases not matched to a gene. Germline V gene lookup returns CDR1 SGHDT and CDR2 YYEEEE. The CDR3 totals 15 residues. The CDR3: CASSWVAGGIYEQYF. CDR3 DNA sequence: TGTGCCAGCAGCTGGGTAGCGGGGGGGATCTACGAGCAGTACTTC.

This sequence joins TRBV27 and TRBJ2-1, with 12 bases aligning to TRBD2. V dropped 6 bases and J dropped 11; count of bases not matched to a gene: 11. In germline, CDR1 is MNHEY, CDR2 SMNVEV (reference sequence). The length of the CDR3 is 15 residues. The CDR3: CASRDPRTSGEQQFF. CDR3 DNA: TGTGCCAGCAGAGACCCCCGGACTAGCGGGGAACAGCAGTTCTTC.

The rearrangement uses TRBV21-1 and TRBJ2-7; the tabulated D call, TRBD1, remains unverified against the DNA. TRBV21-1 is a documented pseudogene. The CDR3 is 16 residues long. This CDR3 is CASSKDAGQGAYEQYF. Here the CDR3 DNA reads TGTGCCAGCAGCAAAGACGCGGGACAGGGGGCCTACGAGCAGTACTTC.

This sequence joins TRBV30 and TRBJ2-1; D not certain. This CDR3 region has 13 residues. The germline gives CDR1 GTSNPN, CDR2 SVGIG (reference sequence). With 0 bases removed from V and 9 bases from J, the gap between germline ends came to 12 bases. CDR3 loop: CAWSVVRLAEQFF. For the CDR3, the DNA is TGTGCCTGGAGTGTAGTGAGGCTGGCTGAGCAGTTCTTC.

This clone was observed a single time. The chain combines TRBV7-2 with TRBJ1-5, with D unclear. This CDR3 is 16 amino acids long. V gave up 1 base and J gave up 1 base, with 11 bases separating them. CDR1 and CDR2 from the germline V gene are SGHTA and FQGNSA. The CDR3 sequence: CASSLVGVVSNQPQHF. CDR3 coding DNA: TGTGCCAGCAGCTTAGTTGGCGTCGTAAGCAATCAGCCCCAGCATTTT.

The chain recombines TRBV7-2 with TRBJ2-7; no definite D call. Germline V gene data show CDR1 as SGHTA and CDR2 as FQGNSA. The ends were cut back, 1 base at V and 6 bases at J, with 10 bases in the middle. The CDR3 is 13 amino acids. CDR3 region: CASSLGGRGEQYF. Written as DNA, the CDR3 is TGTGCCAGCAGCTTAGGCGGACGAGGCGAGCAGTACTTC.

The gene calls are TRBV18 and TRBJ1-1, with D perhaps matching TRBD1 (6 bases). This CDR3 spans 17 amino acids. Germline lookup yields CDR1 KGHSH and CDR2 LQKENI. Trimming shortened V by 5 bases and J by 4 bases, and 23 bases separated the two germline ends. The CDR3, as DNA: TGTGCCAGCTCAACGGACGTGGGGGGGGCTGGTTTCACTGAAGCTTTCTTT. Amino acid sequence: CASSTDVGGAGFTEAFF.

As to this clone: This is likely an artifact of a read error, given a far larger clone one base away. The chain joins TRBV29-1 to TRBJ1-2, with no clear D. Germline V gene sequence: CDR1 SQVTM, CDR2 ANQGSEA. The CDR3 is 11 amino acids. In DNA form, the CDR3 reads TGCAGCGAGTCCTCAAACTATGGCTACAACTTC. Protein: CSESSNYGYNF.

J is TRBJ2-7 and V is TRBV9; perhaps TRBD2 as D (6 bases). The germline CDR1 and CDR2 sequences are SGDLS and YYNGEE. The V end was cut by 6 bases, the J end by 4 bases, with 14 bases between. The CDR3 loop spans 13 amino acids. In nucleotides, the CDR3 is TGTGCCAGCATCCCGCGGGGCATTTACGAGCAGTACTTC. Translation: CASIPRGIYEQYF.

The chain recombines TRBV19 with TRBJ2-5; tentative D call: TRBD2 (7 bases). The CDR3 length is 18 residues. The V gene lost 2 bases and the J gene lost 6 bases, with 25 bases spanning the gap. CDR1 is LNHDA and CDR2 is SQIVND in the germline V gene (reference sequence). CDR3 sequence (DNA): TGTGCCAGTAGTATACGCAGAGAGGGGGGGAGTGCGTTAAAGACCCAGTACTTC. Amino acids: CASSIRREGGSALKTQYF.

Points on this clone: The germline gene is not matched at one end of the junction; a read error may be the cause. The J gene is TRBJ2-2, the V gene TRBV5-4; perhaps TRBD2 as D (6 bases). The CDR3 extends over 14 amino acids. CDR1 and CDR2 from the germline V gene are SGHNT and YYREEE (reference sequence). Written as DNA, the CDR3 is TGTGCCAGCAGCGCCGTCTATGGGACGGGGGAACTGTTTTTT. Residues: CASSAVYGTGELFF.

V is TRBV30 and J is TRBJ1-2, with D perhaps TRBD1 (6 bases). Germline V gives CDR1 GTSNPN, CDR2 SVGIG (reference sequence). The CDR3 consists of 14 residues. Trimming removed 0 bases at V and 8 bases at J, with 16 bases between. The CDR3 region has the DNA TGTGCCTGGAGTGTACGAGGCAGGGGTTGGGGCTACACCTTC. It is translated as CAWSVRGRGWGYTF.

The rearrangement joins TRBV27 to TRBJ2-1; D remains ambiguous. Trimming pared 3 bases from V and 5 bases from J, leaving 11 bases between. The CDR3 consists of 14 residues. Per the germline V gene, CDR1 is MNHEY and CDR2 is SMNVEV (reference sequence). In nucleotides, the CDR3 is TGTGCCAGCAGTTTTTCGGACGGAAACAATGAGCAGTTCTTC. Encoded protein: CASSFSDGNNEQFF.

This clone was counted many times. The V call is TRBV27, the J call TRBJ1-5; 9 bases fit TRBD1. Germline trimming cut 5 bases from V and 1 base from J; bases unmatched to any gene: 3. The CDR3 extends over 15 amino acids. The germline gives CDR1 MNHEY, CDR2 SMNVEV (reference sequence). This CDR3 is CASSTGQGSNQPQHF. CDR3 coding DNA: TGTGCCAGCAGTACGGGACAGGGCAGCAATCAGCCCCAGCATTTT.

The chain combines TRBV14 with TRBJ2-3; 9 nucleotides agree with TRBD2. CDR1 SGHDN and CDR2 FVKESK come from the germline V gene. Trimming took 4 bases from V and 2 from J; bases not matched to a gene: 4. CDR3 length equals 15 residues. The CDR3 DNA follows: TGTGCCAGCAGCCGACTAGCGGAAAACACAGATACGCAGTATTTT. This codes for CASSRLAENTDTQYF.

The sample holds a few counts of this clone. V gene TRBV10-1 combines with J gene TRBJ2-7, with 8 bases fitting TRBD1. The junction had 7 bases not matched to a gene; V was cut back by 6 bases and J by 3 bases. CDR1 is WNHNN and CDR2 is SYGVQD in the germline V gene (reference sequence). This CDR3 comprises 14 residues. In DNA form, the CDR3 reads TGCGCCAGCAGCAGACAGGGGAACATCTACGAGCAGTACTTC. Protein sequence: CASSRQGNIYEQYF.

The chain recombines TRBV27 with TRBJ2-3; D gene uncertain. The CDR3 is 15 residues long. The germline V gene encodes CDR1 MNHEY and CDR2 SMNVEV (reference sequence). Trimming shortened V by 3 bases and J by 4 bases, and 14 bases separated the two germline ends. The CDR3 protein is CASSFIPSPPDTQYF. CDR3 in DNA: TGTGCCAGCAGTTTTATTCCCTCGCCCCCAGATACGCAGTATTTT.

The J gene is TRBJ2-1, the V gene TRBV9; TRBD1 aligns across 9 bases. The CDR3 loop spans 16 amino acids. The trim removed 4 bases at V and 5 bases at J, leaving 10 bases unmatched. Germline CDR1 reads SGDLS; CDR2 reads YYNGEE. The CDR3 is CASSFPGTGINNEQFF. The CDR3 nucleotides are TGTGCCAGCAGCTTCCCCGGGACAGGGATCAACAATGAGCAGTTCTTC.

This clone was seen a handful of times. The V and J genes are TRBV2 and TRBJ2-7, with a tentative D call TRBD2 (5 bases). The CDR3 loop spans 14 amino acids. Germline CDR1 and CDR2: SNHLY and FYNNEI. Trimming removed 7 bases from V and 0 bases from J, with 13 bases in between. The CDR3 reads CASTGIWSSYEQYF. CDR3 nucleotides: TGTGCCAGCACCGGGATATGGAGCTCCTACGAGCAGTACTTC.

In regard to this clone: Other DNA sequences in the same sample also yield this CDR3. This chain links TRBV5-1 with TRBJ1-2, with D unresolved. Germline V gene lookup returns CDR1 SGHRS and CDR2 YFSETQ. The CDR3 spans 12 residues. Trimming cost V 1 base and J 5 bases, with 6 bases left between them. CDR3: CASSLLGYGYTF. As DNA, the CDR3 is TGCGCCAGCAGCTTGTTGGGGTATGGCTACACCTTC.

This clone is categorized as medium-sized. The J gene is TRBJ1-2, the V gene TRBV29-1, with no clear D. The CDR3 is 12 residues long. The V end was cut by 0 bases, the J end by 1 base, with 3 bases between. Germline assignment: CDR1 SQVTM and CDR2 ANQGSEA. CDR3 DNA: TGCAGCGTTGAAGACCATAACTATGGCTACACCTTC. It specifies CSVEDHNYGYTF.

The V and J genes are TRBV28 and TRBJ1-3, with D possibly matching TRBD1 (6 bases). V lost 10 bases, J lost 0 bases, and 13 bases lay in between. Germline CDR1 and CDR2: MDHEN and SYDVKM. The CDR3 sequence is 14 residues long. The DNA of the CDR3 is TGTGCCACCCTCCAGGGGATCTCTGGAAACACCATATATTTT. Translation gives CATLQGISGNTIYF.

This chain links TRBV18 with TRBJ2-6; TRBD1 matches 10 bases. Trimming at V came to 3 bases and at J to 2 bases, leaving 1 base not matched to a gene. Germline loops: CDR1 KGHSH, CDR2 LQKENI. This CDR3 has 16 amino acids. The CDR3 coding sequence is TGTGCCAGCTCACCGACAGGGGGCACTGGGGCCAACGTCCTGACTTTC. Translating it yields CASSPTGGTGANVLTF.